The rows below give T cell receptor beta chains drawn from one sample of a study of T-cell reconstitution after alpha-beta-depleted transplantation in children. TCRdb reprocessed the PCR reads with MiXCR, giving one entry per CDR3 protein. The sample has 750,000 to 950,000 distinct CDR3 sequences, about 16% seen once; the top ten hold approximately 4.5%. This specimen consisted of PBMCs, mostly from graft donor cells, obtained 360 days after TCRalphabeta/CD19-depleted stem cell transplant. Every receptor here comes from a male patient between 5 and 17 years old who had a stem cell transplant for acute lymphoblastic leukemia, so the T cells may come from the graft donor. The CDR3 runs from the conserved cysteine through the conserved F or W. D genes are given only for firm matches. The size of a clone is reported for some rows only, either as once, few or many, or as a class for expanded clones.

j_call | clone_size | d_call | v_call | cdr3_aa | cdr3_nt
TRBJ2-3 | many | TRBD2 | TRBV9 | CASSVEGGSGTDTQYF | TGTGCCAGCAGCGTAGAAGGCGGGAGTGGCACAGATACGCAGTATTTT
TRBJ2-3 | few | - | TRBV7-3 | CASSLRGQGGATDTQYF | TGTGCCAGCAGCTTAAGAGGGCAAGGCGGAGCCACAGATACGCAGTATTTT
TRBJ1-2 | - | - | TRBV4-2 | CASSLNGGDNYGYTF | TGTGCCAGCAGCCTCAACGGGGGTGACAACTATGGCTACACCTTC
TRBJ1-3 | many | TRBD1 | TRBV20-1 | CSAAEGASGNTIYF | TGCAGTGCCGCGGAGGGGGCCTCTGGAAACACCATATATTTT
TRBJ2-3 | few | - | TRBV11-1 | CASSLVRNREPLRRTDTQYF | TGTGCCAGCAGCTTAGTCCGCAACAGGGAACCCTTGAGAAGAACAGATACGCAGTATTTT
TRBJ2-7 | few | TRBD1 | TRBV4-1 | CASSQDGWDRVYEQYF | TGCGCCAGCAGCCAAGATGGATGGGACAGGGTCTACGAGCAGTACTTC
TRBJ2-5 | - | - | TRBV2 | CASSDPARETQYF | TGTGCCAGCAGTGACCCCGCCAGGGAGACCCAGTACTTC
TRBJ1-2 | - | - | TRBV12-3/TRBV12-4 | CASSLMGGGYTF | TGTGCCAGCAGTTTAATGGGGGGCGGCTACACCTTC
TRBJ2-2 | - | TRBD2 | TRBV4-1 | CASSPQRVAGGPGTGELFF | TGCGCCAGCAGCCCTCAGAGGGTAGCGGGAGGGCCGGGCACCGGGGAGCTGTTTTTT
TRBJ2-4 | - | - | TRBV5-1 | CASSRRLLERRAKNLQYF | TGCGCCAGCAGCCGACGTCTTCTAGAGAGGAGGGCCAAAAACCTTCAGTACTTC
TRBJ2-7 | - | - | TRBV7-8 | CASSFTSGGGAYEQYF | TGTGCCAGCAGCTTTACATCTGGGGGCGGTGCCTACGAGCAGTACTTC